This entry lists 31 T cell receptor beta chains sequenced from one sample in a study of T cell responses to AZD1222 COVID-19 vaccine. Data came from immunoSEQ multiplex PCR; TCRdb stores just in-frame clones and leaves some out. The profile covers 110,000 or so clones, with about nine tenths appearing a single time and around 6% taken by the ten largest. The sequences come from peripheral blood, collected 28 days after the second AZD1222 dose. The receptor source for this set is an adult who received the AZD1222 COVID-19 vaccine.

Only a few counts were recorded for this clone. The sample holds other DNA sequences that translate to the same CDR3. V and J are TRBV29-1 and TRBJ1-2, with D possibly TRBD1 on 6 matching bases. V was shortened by 6 bases and J by 2 bases, with 13 bases between the two germline ends. Per the germline V gene, CDR1 is SQVTM and CDR2 is ANQGSEA. The length of the CDR3 is 13 residues. CDR3 nucleotide sequence: TGCAGCGTATTAGGACAGCTAAACTATGGCTACACCTTC. Protein: CSVLGQLNYGYTF.

The J gene is TRBJ2-7, the V gene TRBV6-4, with a tentative D call TRBD1 (6 bases). This CDR3 is 14 amino acids long. Trimming took 7 bases from V and 6 from J, leaving 19 bases between them. The germline gives CDR1 MRHNA, CDR2 SNTAGT. The CDR3 region has the DNA TGTGCCAGCACCTCCAGGGGCCACACCTGCGAGCAGTACTTC. Residues: CASTSRGHTCEQYF.

This clone was recorded only once. This chain joins TRBV24-1 and TRBJ1-5, with 11 nucleotides matching TRBD1. The CDR3 contains 16 residues. Germline V gene data show CDR1 as KGHDR and CDR2 as SFDVKD. J lost 7 bases, V lost 2 bases, and 6 bases had no gene match. The CDR3 loop reads CATSDSDRGLGQPQHF. CDR3 bases: TGTGCCACCAGTGATTCGGACAGGGGGCTTGGGCAGCCCCAGCATTTT.

The chain has TRBV5-6 and TRBJ1-6; no clear D gene. The CDR3 loop spans 13 amino acids. Looked up from germline, CDR1 is SGHDT and CDR2 is YYEEEE. The V end lost 0 bases, the J end lost 10 bases, and 8 bases lay between the germline ends. CDR3 loop: CASSLGVQSPLHF. The CDR3 DNA reads as TGTGCCAGCAGCTTGGGAGTTCAATCACCCCTCCACTTT.

With respect to this clone: A much more abundant neighbour one base away suggests this may be a read error. The chain joins TRBV9 to TRBJ1-5; unclear D gene. There are 15 residues in the CDR3. The V gene's germline CDR1 is SGDLS and CDR2 YYNGEE. V dropped 4 bases and J dropped 0 bases, with 11 bases sitting between them. CDR3 sequence reads: CASSPDGYSNQPQHF. The CDR3 bases are TGTGCCAGCAGCCCCGACGGTTATAGCAATCAGCCCCAGCATTTT.

The V gene is TRBV6-2 or TRBV6-3, the J gene TRBJ1-1, with 12 bases matching TRBD1. This CDR3 is built from 16 residues. Unmatched junction bases numbered 9, after V lost 7 bases and J lost 3 bases. The V gene's germline CDR1 is MNHEY and CDR2 SVGEGT. CDR3 DNA: TGTGCCAGCACCCCCGGGACAGGGGGCTGGGACACTGAAGCTTTCTTT. Its protein is CASTPGTGGWDTEAFF.

The genes are TRBV19 and TRBJ1-1; D is uncertain. The CDR3 is 15 amino acids. The V gene lost 0 bases and the J gene lost 0 bases, with 8 bases spanning the gap. Germline V lookup: CDR1 LNHDA, CDR2 SQIVND (reference sequence). As DNA, the CDR3 is TGTGCCAGTAGTATAGACGAGGGTTTGAACACTGAAGCTTTCTTT. It specifies CASSIDEGLNTEAFF.

This clone was counted between two and nine times. The chain links TRBV28 to TRBJ1-6; the match to TRBD1 covers 8 bases. Unmatched junction bases numbered 8, after V lost 0 bases and J lost 10 bases. This CDR3 comprises 16 residues. Looked up from germline, CDR1 is MDHEN and CDR2 is SYDVKM. CDR3 nucleotide sequence: TGTGCCAGCAGTTTATGGACAGGGACAGGAGGGTCACCCCTCCACTTT. This translates into CASSLWTGTGGSPLHF.

This sequence joins TRBV7-2 and TRBJ1-1, with a tentative D call TRBD1 (6 bases). This CDR3 has 17 residues. CDR1 SGHTA and CDR2 FQGNSA come from the germline V gene. V lost 1 base and J 5 bases, leaving 20 bases between the germline ends. CDR3 nucleotide sequence: TGTGCCAGCAGCTTAGATCATTTGCGGACAGCGGGGACTGAAGCTTTCTTT. This translates into CASSLDHLRTAGTEAFF.

This clone has a handful of counts. The chain joins TRBV6-5 to TRBJ2-7; 10 bases match TRBD1. The germline V gene encodes CDR1 MNHEY and CDR2 SVGAGI. V trimming: 6 bases; J trimming: 5 bases; junction bases outside the gene matches: 7. This CDR3 is 14 amino acids long. The CDR3 DNA reads as TGTGCCAGCAGGCACGGGACAGGGGACCACGAGCAGTACTTC. Amino acids: CASRHGTGDHEQYF.

The chain couples TRBV7-2 to TRBJ2-1; TRBD2 matches at 7 bases. The CDR3 has 16 amino acids. Per the germline V gene, CDR1 is SGHTA and CDR2 is FQGNSA. Trimming cost V 0 bases and J 1 base; bases outside gene matches: 3. Here the CDR3 DNA reads TGTGCCAGCAGCTTAGCGGCAGCGGGGTCCTACAATGAGCAGTTCTTC. Protein product: CASSLAAAGSYNEQFF.

Comments on this clone: This sample also contains other DNA sequences that code for the same CDR3. This sequence joins TRBV7-3 and TRBJ2-3; TRBD1 might be the D (6 bases). The CDR3 totals 14 residues. Germline values: CDR1 SGHTA, CDR2 FQGTGA. Trimming removed 5 bases from V and 0 bases from J, with 9 bases in between. The CDR3, as DNA: TGTGCCAGCAGCAGAGGACAGAGCACAGATACGCAGTATTTT. Protein: CASSRGQSTDTQYF.

The chain employs TRBV7-2 and TRBJ2-2, with TRBD2 matching over 12 bases. CDR3 length equals 16 residues. Germline V CDR1 and CDR2: SGHTA, FQGNSA. J lost 8 bases, V lost 3 bases, and 7 bases had no gene match. The CDR3, as DNA: TGTGCCAGCAGCTTTCGGACTAGCGGGGTGGGAGGGGAGCTGTTTTTT. Its translation: CASSFRTSGVGGELFF.

This sequence joins TRBV5-1 and TRBJ2-7, with D possibly being TRBD2 (5 bases). CDR1 is SGHRS and CDR2 is YFSETQ in the germline V gene. V lost 2 bases and J lost 2, with 14 bases in between. This CDR3 spans 15 amino acids. The CDR3 spells CASSFGSGGTYEQYF. CDR3 DNA: TGCGCCAGCAGCTTTGGGAGCGGTGGGACCTACGAGCAGTACTTC. The whole variable domain, remainder taken from reference TRBV5-1 and TRBJ2-7, is KAGVTQTPRYLIKTRGQQVTLSCSPISGHRSVSWYQQTPGQGLQFLFEYFSETQRNKGNFPGRFSGRQFSNSRSEMNVSTLELGDSALYLCASSFGSGGTYEQYFGPGTRLTVT.

This chain links TRBV28 with TRBJ1-2; TRBD1 might be the D (6 bases). The CDR3 contains 12 residues. From germline, CDR1 is MDHEN and CDR2 SYDVKM. The V and J ends lost 6 bases and 5 bases respectively, with 10 bases between them. Here the CDR3 DNA reads TGTGCCAGCAGAGCCGGGACATATGGCTACACCTTC. This translates into CASRAGTYGYTF.

The chain couples TRBV6-5 to TRBJ1-4; TRBD1 matches at 7 bases. The V gene end was trimmed by 5 bases and the J gene end by 7 bases; junction bases not matched to a gene: 10. The CDR3 is made up of 15 amino acids. Germline V gives CDR1 MNHEY, CDR2 SVGAGI. This CDR3 reads CASSTTGLLAEKLFF. In DNA form, the CDR3 reads TGTGCCAGCAGTACGACAGGGCTTTTGGCTGAAAAACTGTTTTTT.

The CDR3: CASSEAAALKTQYF. In DNA, the CDR3 is TGTGCCAGCAGTGAAGCAGCGGCCCTCAAGACCCAGTACTTC. The chain recombines TRBV6-1 with TRBJ2-5, with D perhaps TRBD2 (5 bases). The CDR3 length is 14 residues. Germline V gene data show CDR1 as MNHNS and CDR2 as SASEGT. The V end was cut by 0 bases, the J end by 6 bases, with 11 bases between.

The chain joins TRBV10-3 to TRBJ1-6; D perhaps matches TRBD1 (6 bases). Trimming cost V 2 bases and J 7 bases, with 9 bases left between them. The CDR3 runs 14 residues. Germline lookup yields CDR1 ENHRY and CDR2 SYGVKD. DNA for the CDR3: TGTGCCATCAGTGAGGGACAGAAAAATTCACCCCTCCACTTT. Translated, it gives CAISEGQKNSPLHF.

This chain joins TRBV6-6 and TRBJ2-3; possibly TRBD2 for D (5 bases). The CDR3 is 11 residues long. Germline CDR1 is MNHNY and CDR2 is SVGAGI (reference sequence). Between the trimmed V and J ends, which lost 5 bases and 10 bases, there was a span of 10 bases. The CDR3 here is CASSGPEAQYF. DNA for the CDR3: TGTGCCAGCAGTGGGCCGGAGGCGCAGTATTTT.

CDR3 residues: CASSQDKGSPLHF. CDR3 sequence (DNA): TGCGCCAGCAGCCAAGATAAGGGTTCACCCCTCCACTTT. This chain connects TRBV4-3 to TRBJ1-6; D is undetermined. Germline-derived CDR1 and CDR2 are LGHNA and YSLEER. Trimming took off 0 bases at V and 9 bases at J, with 6 bases between the two ends. This CDR3 region has 13 residues.

This clone has just one count. The rearrangement joins TRBV29-1 to TRBJ2-5; D might be TRBD1 or TRBD2, each matching 5 bases. The CDR3 length is 16 residues. Deletions cut 0 bases from V and 0 bases from J, with 14 bases between. Per the germline V gene, CDR1 is SQVTM and CDR2 is ANQGSEA. Here the CDR3 reads CSVEDRGVGYQETQYF. The DNA of the CDR3 is TGCAGCGTTGAAGATCGGGGCGTGGGCTACCAAGAGACCCAGTACTTC.

The chain couples TRBV4-2 to TRBJ1-2; TRBD1 matches at 9 bases. The V gene's germline CDR1 is LGHNA and CDR2 YNFKEQ. The CDR3 consists of 16 residues. V lost 1 base and J lost 0; bases outside the gene matches: 3. The CDR3: CASSQGGTGTNYGYTF. DNA of the CDR3: TGTGCCAGCAGCCAAGGCGGGACAGGGACTAACTATGGCTACACCTTC.

V and J are TRBV10-3 and TRBJ1-1; 8 nucleotides align to TRBD1. Germline CDR1 reads ENHRY; CDR2 reads SYGVKD. The length of the CDR3 is 15 residues. V lost 3 bases to trimming and J lost 0 bases; unmatched junction nucleotides: 3. The CDR3 sequence is CAISDRGLLNTEAFF. CDR3 sequence (DNA): TGTGCCATCAGTGACAGGGGGCTCTTGAACACTGAAGCTTTCTTT.

V is TRBV2 and J is TRBJ2-1, with D possibly being TRBD2 (5 bases). With 8 bases removed from V and 4 bases from J, the gap between germline ends came to 12 bases. The CDR3 consists of 13 residues. The germline V gene has CDR1 SNHLY and CDR2 FYNNEI. CDR3 bases: TGTGCCAGCGGGCGGGCTTATTACAATGAGCAGTTCTTC. Protein sequence: CASGRAYYNEQFF.

This rearrangement joins TRBV27 to TRBJ1-6, with D possibly TRBD1 on 6 matching bases. The CDR3 consists of 14 residues. V gave up 4 bases and J gave up 18 bases, with 22 bases separating them. The germline CDR1 and CDR2 sequences are MNHEY and SMNVEV (reference sequence). CDR3 protein: CASSSSPGHRLYHF. The CDR3, as DNA: TGTGCCAGCAGTTCCTCACCGGGACACCGACTATACCACTTT.

This clone was seen only once. V and J are TRBV20-1 and TRBJ1-5; D is ambiguous. The CDR3 totals 14 residues. V lost 3 bases, J lost 7 bases, and 16 bases lay in between. Germline values: CDR1 DFQATT, CDR2 SNEGSKA (reference sequence). For the CDR3, the DNA is TGCAGTGCTAGTGGACTGGCGCTTGGGCAGCCCCAGCATTTT. This encodes CSASGLALGQPQHF.

This CDR3 reads CASRGRTNTEAFF. CDR3 in DNA: TGTGCCAGCAGAGGGCGGACGAACACTGAAGCTTTCTTT. This chain joins TRBV7-3 and TRBJ1-1; D is unresolved. V was shortened by 6 bases and J by 1 base, with 9 bases between the two germline ends. CDR1 and CDR2 from the germline V gene are SGHTA and FQGTGA. The CDR3 totals 13 residues.

This chain uses TRBV2 with TRBJ1-5; 10 bases fit TRBD1. The germline V gene has CDR1 SNHLY and CDR2 FYNNEI. Trimming took 6 bases from V and 5 from J; bases not matched to a gene: 7. This CDR3 region has 15 residues. CDR3 loop: CASRARTGGDQPQHF. The CDR3 nucleotides read TGTGCCAGCAGGGCGCGGACAGGGGGAGATCAGCCCCAGCATTTT.

This chain joins TRBV7-2 and TRBJ2-1, with 13 bases that match TRBD2. The V segment lost 5 bases and the J segment 7 bases; nucleotides outside the gene matches: 5. The CDR3 loop spans 15 amino acids. Germline V lookup: CDR1 SGHTA, CDR2 FQGNSA. The CDR3 region has the DNA TGTGCCAGCAGCCGGGGACTAGCGGGGTGGAATGAGCAGTTCTTC. Translating gives CASSRGLAGWNEQFF.

The chain recombines TRBV11-2 with TRBJ1-1; D not resolved. With 3 bases removed from V and 1 base from J, the gap between germline ends came to 6 bases. This CDR3 spans 13 amino acids. The V gene's germline CDR1 is SGHAT and CDR2 FQNNGV. CDR3 loop: CASSFGENTEAFF. The CDR3 DNA reads as TGTGCCAGCAGCTTCGGAGAGAACACTGAAGCTTTCTTT.

V is TRBV12-3 or TRBV12-4 and J is TRBJ2-1; TRBD2 matches 8 bases. V was clipped by 0 bases and J by 8 bases; unmatched bases: 0. The CDR3 contains 13 residues. CDR3 nucleotides: TGTGCCAGCAGTTTAGCTAGCGGGGATGAGCAGTTCTTC. It translates to CASSLASGDEQFF.